This T cell receptor (beta chain) was identified during a study of cytomegalovirus exposure and HLA in healthy donors. The study's findings and limits: Analysis was performed later, and it showed HLA-associated TCR beta chains to be more clonally expanded than equally common others. A later analysis linked a missense DCLRE1C variant to TCR beta V- and J-gene trimming.

With 60 Vbeta and 13 Jbeta primers, the PCR was carried out. Here immunoSEQ multiplex PCR was the method, and the copy in TCRdb shows in-frame clones only, minus some. The sample lists around 160,000 clones; approximately 77% were seen once. Remarks on this clone: Its target is not known.

The receptor was isolated from a male donor in good health and CMV-seropositive. What was sequenced was PBMCs.

This CDR3 is CASSLAREVSPLHF. The CDR3, as DNA: TGCGCCAGCAGCTTGGCTCGGGAGGTTTCACCCCTCCACTTT. V and J are TRBV5-1 and TRBJ1-6; D is ambiguous. V was cut by 0 bases and J by 9 bases, with 10 bases left in between. CDR1 and CDR2 from the germline V gene are SGHRS and YFSETQ. The length of the CDR3 is 14 residues.